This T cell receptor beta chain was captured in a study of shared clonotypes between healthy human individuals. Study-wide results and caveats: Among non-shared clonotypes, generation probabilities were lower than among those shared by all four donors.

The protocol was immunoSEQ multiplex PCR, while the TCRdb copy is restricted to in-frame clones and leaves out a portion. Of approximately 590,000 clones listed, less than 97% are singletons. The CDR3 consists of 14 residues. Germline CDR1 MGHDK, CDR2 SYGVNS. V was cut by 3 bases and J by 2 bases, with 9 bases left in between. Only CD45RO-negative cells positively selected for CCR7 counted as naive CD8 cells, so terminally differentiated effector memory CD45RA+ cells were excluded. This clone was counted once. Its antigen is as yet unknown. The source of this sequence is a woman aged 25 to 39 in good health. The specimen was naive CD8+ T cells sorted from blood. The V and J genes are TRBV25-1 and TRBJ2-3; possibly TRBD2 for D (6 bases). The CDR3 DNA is TGTGCCAGCAGTGAGTGGGAGGTCACAGATACGCAGTATTTT. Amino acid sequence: CASSEWEVTDTQYF.